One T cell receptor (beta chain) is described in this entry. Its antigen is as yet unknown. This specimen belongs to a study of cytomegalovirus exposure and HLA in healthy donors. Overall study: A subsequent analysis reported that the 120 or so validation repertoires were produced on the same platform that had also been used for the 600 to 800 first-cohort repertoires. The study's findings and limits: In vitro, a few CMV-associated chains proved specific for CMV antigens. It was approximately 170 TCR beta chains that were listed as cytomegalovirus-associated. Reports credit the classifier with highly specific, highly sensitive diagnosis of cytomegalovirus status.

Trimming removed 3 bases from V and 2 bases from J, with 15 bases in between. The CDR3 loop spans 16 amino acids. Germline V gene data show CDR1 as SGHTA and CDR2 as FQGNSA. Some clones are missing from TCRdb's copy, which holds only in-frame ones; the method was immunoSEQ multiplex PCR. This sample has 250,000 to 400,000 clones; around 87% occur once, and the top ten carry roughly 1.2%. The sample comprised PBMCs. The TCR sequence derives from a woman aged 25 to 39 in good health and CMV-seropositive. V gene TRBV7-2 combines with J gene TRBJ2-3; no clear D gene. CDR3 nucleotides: TGTGCCAGCAGCTTCTTGGGGAAGTCTTCCACAGATACGCAGTATTTT. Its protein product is CASSFLGKSSTDTQYF.